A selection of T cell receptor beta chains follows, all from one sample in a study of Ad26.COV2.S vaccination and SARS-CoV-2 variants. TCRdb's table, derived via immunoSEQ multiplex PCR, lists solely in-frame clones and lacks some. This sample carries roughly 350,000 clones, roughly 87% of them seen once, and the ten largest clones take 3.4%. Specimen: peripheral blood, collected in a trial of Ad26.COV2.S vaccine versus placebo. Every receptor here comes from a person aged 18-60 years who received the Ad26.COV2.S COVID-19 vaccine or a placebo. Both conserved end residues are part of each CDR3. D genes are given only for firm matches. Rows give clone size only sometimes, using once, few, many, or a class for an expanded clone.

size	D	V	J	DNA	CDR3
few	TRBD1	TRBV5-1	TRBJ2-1	TGCGCCAGCGACCCGGGACAGGGCGGGGATGAGCAGTTCTTC	CASDPGQGGDEQFF
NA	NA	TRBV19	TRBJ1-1	TGTGCCAGTAAACTCGGGACGGCCAACACTGAAGCTTTCTTT	CASKLGTANTEAFF
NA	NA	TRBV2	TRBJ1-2	TGTGCCAGCAGTGGATCTAGGACAGAGAACTATGGCTACACCTTC	CASSGSRTENYGYTF
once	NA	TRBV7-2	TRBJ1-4	TGTGCCAGCAGCTTTAGTGGGGCAGCCTGGAATGAAAAACTGTTTTTT	CASSFSGAAWNEKLFF
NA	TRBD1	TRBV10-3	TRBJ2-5	TGTGCCATCAGTGAGATGATGGGACAGGGCCAAGAGACCCAGTACTTC	CAISEMMGQGQETQYF
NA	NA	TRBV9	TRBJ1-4	TGTGCCAGCAGCGTTGACAGTGCTAATGAAAAACTGTTTTTT	CASSVDSANEKLFF
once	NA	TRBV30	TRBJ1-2	TGTGCCTGGAGGCCAGGGTTGGAATATGGCTACACCTTC	CAWRPGLEYGYTF
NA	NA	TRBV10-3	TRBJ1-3	TGTGCCATCAGGAACAGAGACTCTGGAAACACCATATATTTT	CAIRNRDSGNTIYF
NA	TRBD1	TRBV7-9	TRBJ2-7	TGTGCCAGCAGCCTAGGTGGCGGTAGGCAGGGGGCTCCCTACGAGCAGTACTTC	CASSLGGGRQGAPYEQYF
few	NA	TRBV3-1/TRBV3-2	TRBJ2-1	TGTGCCAGCAGCCAATGGGGGGAGCAGTTCTTC	CASSQWGEQFF
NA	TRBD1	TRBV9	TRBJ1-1	TGTGCCAGCAGCGCCACGTACCTAAGACAGGGACCATACTTTCCCCACACTGAAGCTTTCTTT	CASSATYLRQGPYFPHTEAFF
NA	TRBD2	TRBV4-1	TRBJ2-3	TGCGCCAGCAGCCGGAGCGGGGGGCCCACAGATACGCAGTATTTT	CASSRSGGPTDTQYF
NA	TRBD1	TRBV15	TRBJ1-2	TGTGCCACCAGCAGACCCGCCGGGACAGGGTCTAACTATGGCTACACCTTC	CATSRPAGTGSNYGYTF
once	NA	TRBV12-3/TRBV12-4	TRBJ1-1	TGTGCCAGCACCCCACCAGGTCAGTCCGAGGCTTTCTTT	CASTPPGQSEAFF
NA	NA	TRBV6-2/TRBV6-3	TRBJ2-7	TGTGCCAGCAGTTACTCGAGGAGGCGGGTAACCTTCACCGAGCAGTACTTC	CASSYSRRRVTFTEQYF
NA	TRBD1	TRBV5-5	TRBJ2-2	TGTGCCAGCAGCTTACTTCCCCGGACAGGGCCCGAACGGGGCACCGGGGAGCTGTTTTTT	CASSLLPRTGPERGTGELFF